This T cell receptor (delta chain) was identified during a study of gamma-delta chains in newborns, infants, children. With respect to this clone: This may be a read error: a much more frequent sequence differs by one nucleotide.

CDR3 length: 19 residues. Germline V CDR1 and CDR2: GEAIGNYY, EKD. TCRdb reprocessed the reads using CATT. The table includes about 6,100 delta-chain clones, roughly 2.5% detected once. Specimen: blood. The clonotype originates from a child who was a newborn, infant or young child, either healthy, febrile or measles-vaccinated (not recorded which). The chain recombines TRDV2 with TRDJ3; 7 bases match TRDD3. CDR3 DNA sequence: TGTGCCTGTGGCACCGGGGGATTCTCAAGCTCCTGGGACACCCGACAGATGTTTTTC. Amino acids: CACGTGGFSSSWDTRQMFF.